Presented here are 28 T cell receptor beta chains from one specimen sequenced in a study of T cells in Graves' hyperthyroidism and ophthalmopathy. The investigators amplified TCR beta CDR3 regions from RNA transcripts. The TCR CDR3 was amplified in a first-round RT-PCR using the HTBI primer set. TCRdb used MiXCR to reprocess the multiplex PCR reads, holding one entry per CDR3 protein. The sample includes over 650,000 distinct CDR3 sequences, just under 45% seen only once; the top ten take 7% to 7.5%. Sequencing used peripheral blood or thyroid tissue (not recorded which). All receptors come from an adult man with Graves' disease, either hyperthyroidism or ophthalmopathy (not recorded which).

In regard to this clonotype: The junction departs from the called germline gene at one end, perhaps through a read error. This chain links TRBV10-2 with TRBJ2-2; possible D gene TRBD2, 5 bases. This CDR3 is 17 amino acids long. CDR1 is WSHSY and CDR2 is SAAADI in the germline V gene. CDR3 coding DNA: TGTGCCAGCAGTTTCCCTGAAGACCAGGCGGGCACCGGGGAGCTGTTTTTT. Amino acid sequence: CASSFPEDQAGTGELFF.

This clonotype was counted a few times. The chain recombines TRBV7-2 with TRBJ1-1; D remains ambiguous. Trimming left V 5 bases short and J 1 base short, with 14 bases between. This CDR3 has 15 amino acids. Germline values: CDR1 SGHTA, CDR2 FQGNSA. DNA for the CDR3: TGTGCCAGCAGCGCTCGGCCACTTTCGAACACTGAAGCTTTCTTT. It codes for CASSARPLSNTEAFF.

V gene TRBV7-8 combines with J gene TRBJ2-5; D is uncertain. V was pared by 3 bases and J by 9 bases, with 20 bases between. Germline CDR1 reads SGHVS; CDR2 reads FQNEAQ. This CDR3 has 15 residues. CDR3 region: CASSLKSESLLPQYF. For the CDR3, the DNA is TGTGCCAGCAGCTTGAAGAGCGAGTCCCTCCTCCCCCAGTACTTC.

This clonotype was detected many times. This chain links TRBV2 with TRBJ1-4; possible D gene TRBD1, 5 bases. The CDR3 extends over 13 amino acids. Germline V gene sequence: CDR1 SNHLY, CDR2 FYNNEI. The V and J ends lost 7 bases and 3 bases respectively, with 9 bases between them. The CDR3: CASIGTSNEKLFF. CDR3 in DNA: TGTGCCAGCATAGGGACTTCTAATGAAAAACTGTTTTTT.

This sequence joins TRBV5-1 and TRBJ1-2; tentative D call: TRBD1 (5 bases). CDR3 length: 14 residues. The V gene's germline CDR1 is SGHRS and CDR2 YFSETQ. The V end was cut by 4 bases, the J end by 3 bases, with 13 bases between. The CDR3 protein is CASSLGDFDYGYTF. For the CDR3, the DNA is TGCGCCAGCAGCCTAGGGGATTTCGACTATGGCTACACCTTC. Variable domain in full (rest from reference TRBV5-1 and TRBJ1-2): KAGVTQTPRYLIKTRGQQVTLSCSPISGHRSVSWYQQTPGQGLQFLFEYFSETQRNKGNFPGRFSGRQFSNSRSEMNVSTLELGDSALYLCASSLGDFDYGYTFGSGTRLTVV.

The chain has TRBV19 and TRBJ1-5; D not resolved. The CDR3 contains 15 residues. V shed 0 bases and J shed 0 bases, with 6 bases lying between them. From germline, CDR1 is LNHDA and CDR2 SQIVND (reference sequence). The CDR3 DNA sequence: TGTGCCAGTAGTATAGATAGATATAGCAATCAGCCCCAGCATTTT. Protein sequence: CASSIDRYSNQPQHF.

This clonotype was detected only once. J is TRBJ2-7 and V is TRBV7-8; D remains ambiguous. This CDR3 contains 13 residues. The V gene's germline CDR1 is SGHVS and CDR2 FQNEAQ. V lost 5 bases, J lost 3 bases, and 11 bases lay in between. For the CDR3, the DNA is TGTGCCAGCAGCCTGCCTACAAACTACGAGCAGTACTTC. Its translation is CASSLPTNYEQYF.

The chain has TRBV7-2 and TRBJ1-3; possible D gene TRBD1, 5 bases. There are 18 residues in the CDR3. V lost 5 bases, J lost 0 bases, and 20 bases lay in between. Germline lookup yields CDR1 SGHTA and CDR2 FQGNSA. In nucleotides, the CDR3 is TGTGCCAGCAGCCAATTATGGGGGTTTGGCGTCTCTGGAAACACCATATATTTT. It encodes CASSQLWGFGVSGNTIYF.

This clonotype was seen a handful of times. This chain joins TRBV7-9 and TRBJ1-2; D may be TRBD1 (6 bases). The CDR3 covers 16 residues. The V gene lost 3 bases and the J gene lost 3 bases, with 17 bases spanning the gap. Germline values: CDR1 SEHNR, CDR2 FQNEAQ (reference sequence). The CDR3 protein is CASSFPRYRDDYGYTF. DNA of the CDR3: TGTGCCAGCAGCTTCCCGAGGTACAGGGATGACTATGGCTACACCTTC.

About this clonotype itself: This may be a read error, as it is one base from a much larger clone. The V and J genes are TRBV29-1 and TRBJ2-2; D is possibly TRBD2 (6 bases). This CDR3 spans 14 amino acids. Germline CDR1 SQVTM, CDR2 ANQGSEA. The CDR3 nucleotides are TGCAGCGTTGAACGGGGGAGGAGGACCGGGGGGCTGTTTTTT. Its translation: CSVERGRRTGGLFF.

For this clonotype: The junction departs from the called germline gene at one end, perhaps through a read error. The chain carries TRBV4-1 and TRBJ2-5, with D tentatively TRBD1 (5 bases). The CDR3 contains 16 residues. Germline lookup yields CDR1 MGHRA and CDR2 YSYEKL. CDR3 sequence reads: CASSQDPTPGKETQYF. In nucleotides, the CDR3 is TGTGCCAGCAGCCAAGATCCAACCCCAGGGAAAGAGACCCAGTACTTC.

In its sample, this clonotype was seen a few times. In DNA form, the CDR3 reads TGTGCCAGCCTAGGGGGGCCCTATGGCTACACCTTC. Amino acids: CASLGGPYGYTF. V and J are TRBV6-5 and TRBJ1-2; the D gene is possibly TRBD1 (6 bases). The CDR3 contains 12 residues. The ends were cut back, 8 bases at V and 4 bases at J, with 11 bases in the middle. The germline CDR1 and CDR2 sequences are MNHEY and SVGAGI.

The chain joins TRBV5-1 to TRBJ2-5; D is ambiguous. Germline V gene sequence: CDR1 SGHRS, CDR2 YFSETQ. The CDR3 is 14 residues long. V was clipped by 0 bases and J by 3 bases, with 9 bases between them. CDR3 in amino acids: CASSLGEPEETQYF. In DNA form, the CDR3 reads TGCGCCAGCAGCTTGGGGGAACCGGAAGAGACCCAGTACTTC.

The sample holds many counts of this clonotype. V gene TRBV7-6 combines with J gene TRBJ2-5; D is perhaps TRBD2 (5 bases). Germline CDR1 reads SGHVS; CDR2 reads FNYEAQ. This CDR3 spans 15 amino acids. V lost 2 bases and J 5 bases, leaving 15 bases between the germline ends. The CDR3 nucleotides are TGTGCCAGCAGCTTAAATGGGAGAACGGGGGAGACCCAGTACTTC. Its translation is CASSLNGRTGETQYF.

The rearrangement links TRBV29-1 to TRBJ2-7, with D possibly called TRBD1 or TRBD2 (5 bases each). Germline V gene data show CDR1 as SQVTM and CDR2 as ANQGSEA. V shed 4 bases and J shed 4 bases, with 14 bases lying between them. The CDR3 is 13 amino acids. Here the CDR3 DNA reads TGCAGCGTTGTTCCCGGGACGGGTTACGAGCAGTACTTC. Residues: CSVVPGTGYEQYF.

V usage is TRBV2 and J usage is TRBJ1-5, with 7 bases that match TRBD1. This CDR3 comprises 16 residues. V trimming: 6 bases; J trimming: 2 bases; junction bases outside the gene matches: 10. Germline CDR1 reads SNHLY; CDR2 reads FYNNEI. The CDR3 DNA sequence: TGTGCCAGCAGAGGCCTCACAGGGGCAGGCAATCAGCCCCAGCATTTT. Its protein product is CASRGLTGAGNQPQHF. Complete variable domain (other parts from reference TRBV2 and TRBJ1-5): EPEVTQTPSHQVTQMGQEVILRCVPISNHLYFYWYRQILGQKVEFLVSFYNNEISEKSEIFDDQFSVERPDGSNFTLKIRSTKLEDSAMYFCASRGLTGAGNQPQHFGDGTRLSIL.

This sequence joins TRBV6-1 and TRBJ2-7; D is unclear. The CDR3 loop spans 13 amino acids. Germline-derived CDR1 and CDR2 are MNHNS and SASEGT. Trimming pared 6 bases from V and 1 base from J, leaving 10 bases between. CDR3 protein: CASRSDSSYEQYF. CDR3 bases: TGTGCCAGCAGATCTGACTCTTCCTACGAGCAGTACTTC.

The J gene is TRBJ1-6, the V gene TRBV7-2, with D tentatively TRBD1 (5 bases). From germline, CDR1 is SGHTA and CDR2 FQGNSA. CDR3 length: 16 amino acids. With 3 bases removed from V and 9 bases from J, the gap between germline ends came to 18 bases. The CDR3 here is CASSLAGGLLGSPLHF. DNA for the CDR3: TGTGCCAGCAGCTTGGCCGGGGGTTTATTGGGTTCACCCCTCCACTTT.

V is TRBV19 and J is TRBJ2-7; perhaps TRBD2 as D (5 bases). The length of the CDR3 is 12 residues. Germline values: CDR1 LNHDA, CDR2 SQIVND (reference sequence). V shed 8 bases and J shed 2 bases, with 10 bases lying between them. The CDR3 nucleotides read TGTGCCAGTTCCGACTACGCCTACGAGCAGTACTTC. Translated, it gives CASSDYAYEQYF.

This clonotype was found many times. The genes are TRBV2 and TRBJ1-6; a weak D match, TRBD1 (6 bases). V was shortened by 4 bases and J by 19 bases, with 20 bases between the two germline ends. The V gene's germline CDR1 is SNHLY and CDR2 FYNNEI. The CDR3 extends over 13 amino acids. The CDR3 is CASSVVYRDLLHF. The CDR3 DNA follows: TGTGCCAGCAGTGTTGTATACAGGGATCTTCTTCACTTT.

The J gene is TRBJ1-1, the V gene TRBV6-6; TRBD1 agrees at 8 bases. The V gene's germline CDR1 is MNHNY and CDR2 SVGAGI (reference sequence). CDR3 size: 16 residues. The junction had 13 bases not matched to a gene; V was cut back by 6 bases and J by 4 bases. CDR3 residues: CASSRGRTGRSTEAFF. In DNA form, the CDR3 reads TGTGCCAGCAGCCGCGGGAGGACAGGGCGGAGCACTGAAGCTTTCTTT.

The V gene is TRBV20-1, the J gene TRBJ1-1; a weak D match, TRBD1 (5 bases). Germline assignment: CDR1 DFQATT and CDR2 SNEGSKA (reference sequence). V gave up 1 base and J gave up 0 bases, with 12 bases separating them. The length of the CDR3 is 15 residues. CDR3 in DNA: TGCAGTGCTAGAGCTGCCGGGACGGTGAACACTGAAGCTTTCTTT. Amino acid sequence: CSARAAGTVNTEAFF.

This clonotype was counted many times. The V gene is TRBV9, the J gene TRBJ2-5; unclear D gene. V gave up 3 bases and J gave up 3 bases, with 3 bases separating them. This CDR3 is built from 11 residues. CDR1 SGDLS and CDR2 YYNGEE come from the germline V gene. The CDR3, as DNA: TGTGCCAGCAGCGATGAAGAGACCCAGTACTTC. Translation: CASSDEETQYF.

For this clonotype: A read error is likely, as this CDR3 ends without the conserved phenylalanine or tryptophan. No DNA is shown, since the ends of the CDR3 on it are uncertain; the CDR3 is the one TCRdb lists. The V and J genes are TRBV7-6 and TRBJ2-6; TRBD1, the table's D call, lacks a check against the DNA. The germline CDR1 and CDR2 sequences are SGHVS and FNYEAQ. The CDR3 spans 11 amino acids, including both terminal residues. CDR3 sequence reads: CASSLPGGVST.

A few counts support this clonotype. The rearrangement links TRBV12-3 or TRBV12-4 to TRBJ2-5, with 7 nucleotides matching TRBD2. The CDR3 has 16 amino acids. After removal of 3 bases from V and 1 base from J, the junction contained 8 bases not matched to a gene. This chain's CDR3 is CASSFGGVRPQETQYF. The CDR3 DNA sequence: TGTGCCAGCAGTTTTGGGGGGGTACGGCCCCAAGAGACCCAGTACTTC.

This clonotype was found once. A read error may be the cause here, since a much bigger clone is one base away. The chain recombines TRBV10-3 with TRBJ1-1, with D possibly being TRBD1 (6 bases). The CDR3 totals 14 residues. Germline loops: CDR1 ENHRY, CDR2 SYGVKD. This chain's CDR3 is CAIRREGGNTEASF. The CDR3 coding sequence is TGTGCCATCAGGAGGGAGGGGGGTAACACTGAAGCTTCCTTT.

Worth noting for this clonotype: At one boundary the junction diverges from the germline segment, which might be a read error. This rearrangement joins TRBV10-3 to TRBJ2-7; 14 nucleotides align to TRBD2. This CDR3 contains 21 residues. The germline CDR1 and CDR2 sequences are ENHRY and SYGVKD. CDR3 residues: CASSYSRTSGRPGFSSYEQYF. CDR3 coding DNA: TGTGCCAGCAGTTACTCGAGGACTAGCGGGAGGCCGGGGTTCAGCTCCTACGAGCAGTACTTC.

The chain joins TRBV2 to TRBJ1-4; D unclear. The CDR3 runs to 10 residues. CDR1 SNHLY and CDR2 FYNNEI come from the germline V gene. Trimming stripped 0 bases from V and 13 bases from J, with 3 bases between. In nucleotides, the CDR3 is TGTGCCAGCAGTGAAGCGGGACTGTTTTTT. Translation: CASSEAGLFF.